This T cell receptor beta chain was sequenced for a study of regulatory T cells in long-lasting Graves disease. iRepertoire HTBI primers and Arm-PCR of CDR3 regions built TCR beta libraries. One entry per CDR3 protein results from TCRdb running MiXCR on the multiplex PCR reads. The table records some 220,000 distinct CDR3 sequences, roughly 20% of them present only once. This clonotype was seen ten or more times. The V gene end was trimmed by 6 bases and the J gene end by 2 bases; junction bases not matched to a gene: 17. Per the germline V gene, CDR1 is MNHNS and CDR2 is SASEGT. The CDR3 has 18 residues. The time point here: newly diagnosed GD, antithyroid drugs for less than 3 months. The authors made the TCR library using RNA they extracted from PBMCs. These sequences were also reported in another study, on T cells in Graves' hyperthyroidism and ophthalmopathy. As that study records: The TCR CDR3 was amplified in a first-round RT-PCR using the HTBI primer set.

The TCR was taken from a woman under 40 with Graves disease. The chain employs TRBV6-1 and TRBJ1-1; TRBD1 matches at 8 bases. The source material was peripheral blood mononuclear cells (PBMCs), sampled at new diagnosis, from a patient treated with antithyroid drugs. The CDR3 DNA reads as TGTGCCAGCAGCCCCAGGGCACAGGGGGGAGGTGTAAACACTGAAGCTTTCTTT. Its protein is CASSPRAQGGGVNTEAFF.